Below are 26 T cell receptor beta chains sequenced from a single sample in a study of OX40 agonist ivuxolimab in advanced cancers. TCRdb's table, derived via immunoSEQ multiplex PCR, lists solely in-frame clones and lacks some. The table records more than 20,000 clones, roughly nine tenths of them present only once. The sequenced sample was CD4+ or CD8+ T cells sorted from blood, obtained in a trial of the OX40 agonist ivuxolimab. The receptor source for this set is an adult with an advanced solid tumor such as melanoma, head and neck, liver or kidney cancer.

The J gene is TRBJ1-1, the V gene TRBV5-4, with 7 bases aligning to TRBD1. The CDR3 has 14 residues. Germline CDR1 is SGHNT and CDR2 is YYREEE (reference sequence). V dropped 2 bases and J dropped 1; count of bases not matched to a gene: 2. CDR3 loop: CASSFPGGNTEAFF. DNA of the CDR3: TGTGCCAGCAGCTTCCCAGGGGGGAACACTGAAGCTTTCTTT. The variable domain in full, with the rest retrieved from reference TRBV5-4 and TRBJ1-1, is ETGVTQSPTHLIKTRGQQVTLRCSSQSGHNTVSWYQQALGQGPQFIFQYYREEENGRGNFPPRFSGLQFPNYSSELNVNALELDDSALYLCASSFPGGNTEAFFGQGTRLTVV.

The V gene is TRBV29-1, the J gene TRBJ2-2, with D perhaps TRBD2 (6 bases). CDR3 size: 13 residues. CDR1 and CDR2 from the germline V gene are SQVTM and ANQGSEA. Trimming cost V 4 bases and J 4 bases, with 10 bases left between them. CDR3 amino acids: CSVVGSGTGELFF. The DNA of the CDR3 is TGCAGCGTTGTCGGGAGTGGCACCGGGGAGCTGTTTTTT.

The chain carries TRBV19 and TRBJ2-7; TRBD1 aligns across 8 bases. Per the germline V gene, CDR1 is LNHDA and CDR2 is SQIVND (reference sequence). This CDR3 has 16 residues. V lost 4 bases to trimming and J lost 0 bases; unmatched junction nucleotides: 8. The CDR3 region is CASSNPDREDSYEQYF. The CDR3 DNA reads TGTGCCAGTAGTAATCCGGACAGGGAGGACTCCTACGAGCAGTACTTC.

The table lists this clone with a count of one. CDR3 in amino acids: CASSQVGLEADTQYF. CDR3 DNA sequence: TGCGCCAGCAGCCAAGTGGGACTAGAGGCAGATACGCAGTATTTT. The chain couples TRBV4-1 to TRBJ2-3, with 8 bases that match TRBD2. Germline V gene sequence: CDR1 MGHRA, CDR2 YSYEKL. CDR3 size: 15 residues. Unmatched junction bases numbered 4, after V lost 1 base and J lost 4 bases.

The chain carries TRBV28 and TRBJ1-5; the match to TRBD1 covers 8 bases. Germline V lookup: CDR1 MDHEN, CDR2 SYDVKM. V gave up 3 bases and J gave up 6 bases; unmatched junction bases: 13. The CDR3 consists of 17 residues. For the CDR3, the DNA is TGTGCCAGCAGTTTTCCGGGACAGGTCGGTTTTAGTCAGCCCCAGCATTTT. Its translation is CASSFPGQVGFSQPQHF.

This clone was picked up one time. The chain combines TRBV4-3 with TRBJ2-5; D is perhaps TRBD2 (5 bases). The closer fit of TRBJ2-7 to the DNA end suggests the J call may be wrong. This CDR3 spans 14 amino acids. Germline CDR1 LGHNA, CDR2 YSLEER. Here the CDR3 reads CASSQVDGTYEQYF. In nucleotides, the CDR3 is TGCGCCAGCAGCCAGGTGGACGGGACCTACGAGCAGTACTTC.

The CDR3 loop reads CASSPGQWGEAFF. Here the CDR3 DNA reads TGTGCCAGCAGCCCCGGACAGTGGGGTGAAGCTTTCTTT. The chain couples TRBV7-8 to TRBJ1-1; D may be TRBD1 (6 bases). The CDR3 runs to 13 residues. Trimming took off 5 bases at V and 7 bases at J, with 14 bases between the two ends. Germline CDR1 reads SGHVS; CDR2 reads FQNEAQ.

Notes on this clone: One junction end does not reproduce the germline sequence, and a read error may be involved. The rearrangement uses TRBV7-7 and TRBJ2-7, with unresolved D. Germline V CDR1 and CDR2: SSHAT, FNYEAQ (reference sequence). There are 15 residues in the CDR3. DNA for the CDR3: TGTGCTAGCAGCCCGACGGACCTAGGGATTGACGAGCAGTACTTC. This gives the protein CASSPTDLGIDEQYF.

The CDR3 coding sequence is TGTGCCAGTACTGATGTGGTCGCCCCACACAATGAGCAGTTCTTC. Translated, it gives CASTDVVAPHNEQFF. This chain joins TRBV19 and TRBJ2-1; D gene ambiguous. V lost 7 bases and J lost 5, with 18 bases in between. Germline loops: CDR1 LNHDA, CDR2 SQIVND (reference sequence). This CDR3 spans 15 amino acids.

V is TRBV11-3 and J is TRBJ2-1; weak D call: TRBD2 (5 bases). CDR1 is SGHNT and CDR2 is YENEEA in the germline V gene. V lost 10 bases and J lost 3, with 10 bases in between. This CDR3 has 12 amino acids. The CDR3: CATAGVYNEQFF. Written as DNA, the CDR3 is TGTGCCACCGCCGGGGTCTACAATGAGCAGTTCTTC.

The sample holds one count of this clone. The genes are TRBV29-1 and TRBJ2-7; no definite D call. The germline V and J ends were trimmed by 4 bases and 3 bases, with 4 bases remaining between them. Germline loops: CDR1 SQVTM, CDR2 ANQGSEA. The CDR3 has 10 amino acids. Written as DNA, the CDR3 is TGCAGCGTTGTTTTCTACGAGCAGTACTTC. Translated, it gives CSVVFYEQYF.

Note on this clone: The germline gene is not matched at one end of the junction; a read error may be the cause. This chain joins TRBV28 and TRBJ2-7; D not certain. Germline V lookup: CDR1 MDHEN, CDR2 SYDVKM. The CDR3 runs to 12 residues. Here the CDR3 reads CACSLALDEQYF. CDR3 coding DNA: TGTGCCTGCAGTTTAGCACTCGACGAGCAGTACTTC. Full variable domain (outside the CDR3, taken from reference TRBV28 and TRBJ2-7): DVKVTQSSRYLVKRTGEKVFLECVQDMDHENMFWYRQDPGLGLRLIYFSYDVKMKEKGDIPEGYSVSREKKERFSLILESASTNQTSMYLCACSLALDEQYFGPGTRLTVT.

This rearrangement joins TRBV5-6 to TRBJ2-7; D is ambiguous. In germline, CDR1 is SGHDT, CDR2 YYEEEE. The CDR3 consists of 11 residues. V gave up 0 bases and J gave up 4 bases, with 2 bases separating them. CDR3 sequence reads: CASSLGYEQYF. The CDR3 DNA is TGTGCCAGCAGCTTGGGGTACGAGCAGTACTTC.

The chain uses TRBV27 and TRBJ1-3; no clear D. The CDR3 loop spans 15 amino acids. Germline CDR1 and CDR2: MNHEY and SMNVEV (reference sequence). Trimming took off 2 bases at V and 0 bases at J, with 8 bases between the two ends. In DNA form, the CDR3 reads TGTGCCAGCAGTTTAAGCGGCACCTCTGGAAACACCATATATTTT. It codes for CASSLSGTSGNTIYF.

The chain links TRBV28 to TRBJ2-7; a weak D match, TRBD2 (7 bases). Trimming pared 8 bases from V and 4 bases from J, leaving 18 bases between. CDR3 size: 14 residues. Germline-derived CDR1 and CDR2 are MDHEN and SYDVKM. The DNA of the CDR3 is TGTGCCAGCCAGGGGCGGGAGTTAATGTACGAGCAGTACTTC. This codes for CASQGRELMYEQYF. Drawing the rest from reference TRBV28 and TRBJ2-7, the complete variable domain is DVKVTQSSRYLVKRTGEKVFLECVQDMDHENMFWYRQDPGLGLRLIYFSYDVKMKEKGDIPEGYSVSREKKERFSLILESASTNQTSMYLCASQGRELMYEQYFGPGTRLTVT.

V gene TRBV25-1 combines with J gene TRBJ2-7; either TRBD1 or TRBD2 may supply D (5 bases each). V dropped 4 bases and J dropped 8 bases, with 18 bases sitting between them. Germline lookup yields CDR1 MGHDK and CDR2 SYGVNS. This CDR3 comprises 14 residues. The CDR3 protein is CASSGKRPGTKQYF. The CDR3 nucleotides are TGTGCCAGCAGTGGCAAGCGACCAGGGACCAAGCAGTACTTC.

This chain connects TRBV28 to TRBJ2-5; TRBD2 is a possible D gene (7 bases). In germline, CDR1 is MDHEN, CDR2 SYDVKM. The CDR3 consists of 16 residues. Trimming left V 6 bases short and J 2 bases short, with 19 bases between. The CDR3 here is CASSLGGGRGQETQYF. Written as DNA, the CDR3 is TGTGCCAGCAGCCTCGGTGGGGGGCGGGGGCAAGAGACCCAGTACTTC.

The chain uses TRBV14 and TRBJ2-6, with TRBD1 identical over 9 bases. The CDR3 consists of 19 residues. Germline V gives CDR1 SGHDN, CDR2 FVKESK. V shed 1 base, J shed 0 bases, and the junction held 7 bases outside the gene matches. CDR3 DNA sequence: TGTGCCAGCAGCCAAGCTTACAGGGGGCTGAGCTCTGGGGCCAACGTCCTGACTTTC. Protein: CASSQAYRGLSSGANVLTF.

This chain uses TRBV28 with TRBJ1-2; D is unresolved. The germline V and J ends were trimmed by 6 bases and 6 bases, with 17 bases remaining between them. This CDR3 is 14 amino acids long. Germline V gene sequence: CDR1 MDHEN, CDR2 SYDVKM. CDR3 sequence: CASSLPSGGDGYTF. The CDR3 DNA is TGTGCCAGCAGCCTTCCCTCAGGCGGGGATGGCTACACCTTC.

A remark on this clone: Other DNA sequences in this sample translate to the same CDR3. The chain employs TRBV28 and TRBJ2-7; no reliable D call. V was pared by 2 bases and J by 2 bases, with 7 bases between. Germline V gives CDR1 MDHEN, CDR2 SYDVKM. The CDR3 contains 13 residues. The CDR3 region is CASSLAAPYEQYF. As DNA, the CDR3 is TGTGCCAGCAGTTTAGCGGCGCCCTACGAGCAGTACTTC.

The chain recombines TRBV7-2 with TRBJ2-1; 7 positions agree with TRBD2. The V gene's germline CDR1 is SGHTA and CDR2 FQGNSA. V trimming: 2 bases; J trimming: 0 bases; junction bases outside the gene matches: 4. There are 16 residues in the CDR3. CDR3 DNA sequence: TGTGCCAGCAGCTTAACTAGCGATAGCTCCTACAATGAGCAGTTCTTC. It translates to CASSLTSDSSYNEQFF.

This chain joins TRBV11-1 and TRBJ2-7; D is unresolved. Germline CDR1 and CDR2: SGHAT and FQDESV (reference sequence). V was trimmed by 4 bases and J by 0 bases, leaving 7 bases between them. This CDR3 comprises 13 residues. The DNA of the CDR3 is TGTGCCAGCAGCTCTTTCCGCTCCTACGAGCAGTACTTC. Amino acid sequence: CASSSFRSYEQYF.

In DNA, the CDR3 is TGTGCCAGCAGCCCGACAGGGATGAGAATCCACGAGCAGTACTTC. It specifies CASSPTGMRIHEQYF. The rearrangement uses TRBV28 and TRBJ2-7; 7 bases are shared with TRBD1. This CDR3 has 15 amino acids. V was pared by 6 bases and J by 5 bases, with 13 bases of the junction left unmatched. Looked up from germline, CDR1 is MDHEN and CDR2 is SYDVKM.

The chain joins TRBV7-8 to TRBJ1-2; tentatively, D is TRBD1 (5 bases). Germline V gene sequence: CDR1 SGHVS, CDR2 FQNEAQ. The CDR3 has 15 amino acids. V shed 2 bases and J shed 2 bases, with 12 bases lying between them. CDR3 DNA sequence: TGTGCCAGCAGCTTATATCAAGGGGTGAACTATGGCTACACCTTC. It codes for CASSLYQGVNYGYTF.

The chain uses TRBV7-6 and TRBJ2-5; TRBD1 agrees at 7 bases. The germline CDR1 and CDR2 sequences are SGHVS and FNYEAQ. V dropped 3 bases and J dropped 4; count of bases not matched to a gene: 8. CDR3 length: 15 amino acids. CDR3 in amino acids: CASSFVTGIGETQYF. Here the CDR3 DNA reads TGTGCCAGCAGCTTTGTGACAGGGATAGGAGAGACCCAGTACTTC. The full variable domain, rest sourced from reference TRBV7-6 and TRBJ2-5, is GAGVSQSPRYKVTKRGQDVALRCDPISGHVSLYWYRQALGQGPEFLTYFNYEAQQDKSGLPNDRFSAERPEGSISTLTIQRTEQRDSAMYRCASSFVTGIGETQYFGPGTRLLVL.

The CDR3 DNA sequence: TGTGCCAGCAGCCTAGGGACAGGGTCTGGAAACACCATATATTTT. Protein sequence: CASSLGTGSGNTIYF. The rearrangement joins TRBV11-3 to TRBJ1-3, with 9 bases lining up with TRBD1. Germline V gene lookup returns CDR1 SGHNT and CDR2 YENEEA. The CDR3 length is 15 residues. The J segment lost 1 base and the V segment lost 5 bases, leaving 3 bases of the junction unmatched.